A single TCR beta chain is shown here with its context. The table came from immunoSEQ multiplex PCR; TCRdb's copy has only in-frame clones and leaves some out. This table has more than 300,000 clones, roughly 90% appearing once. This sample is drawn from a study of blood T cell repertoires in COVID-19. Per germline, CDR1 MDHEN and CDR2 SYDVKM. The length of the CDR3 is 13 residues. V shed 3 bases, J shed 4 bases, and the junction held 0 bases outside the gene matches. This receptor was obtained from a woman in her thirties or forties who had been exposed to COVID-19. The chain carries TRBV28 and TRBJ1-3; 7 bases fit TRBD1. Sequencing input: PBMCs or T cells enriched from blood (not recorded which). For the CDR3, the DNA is TGTGCCAGCAGTTTGGGACAGGGAAACACCATATATTTT. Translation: CASSLGQGNTIYF.